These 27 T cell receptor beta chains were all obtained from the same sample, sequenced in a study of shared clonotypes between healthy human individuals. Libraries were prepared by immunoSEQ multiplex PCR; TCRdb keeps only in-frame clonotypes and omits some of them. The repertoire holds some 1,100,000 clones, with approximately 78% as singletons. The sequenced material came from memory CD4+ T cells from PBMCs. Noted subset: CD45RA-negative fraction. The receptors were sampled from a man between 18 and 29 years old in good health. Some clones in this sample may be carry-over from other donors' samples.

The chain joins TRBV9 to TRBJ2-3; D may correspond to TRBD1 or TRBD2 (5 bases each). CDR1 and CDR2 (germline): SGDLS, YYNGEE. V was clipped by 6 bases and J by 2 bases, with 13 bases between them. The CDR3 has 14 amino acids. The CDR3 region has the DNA TGTGCCAGCACCTCGAGGGGAGCCACAGATACGCAGTATTTT. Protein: CASTSRGATDTQYF.

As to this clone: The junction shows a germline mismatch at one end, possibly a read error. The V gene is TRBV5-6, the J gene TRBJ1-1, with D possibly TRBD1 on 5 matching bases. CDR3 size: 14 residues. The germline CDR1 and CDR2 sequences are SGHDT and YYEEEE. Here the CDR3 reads CASSPRGACTEASF. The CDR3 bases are TGTGCTAGCAGCCCTCGAGGGGCTTGTACTGAAGCTTCCTTT.

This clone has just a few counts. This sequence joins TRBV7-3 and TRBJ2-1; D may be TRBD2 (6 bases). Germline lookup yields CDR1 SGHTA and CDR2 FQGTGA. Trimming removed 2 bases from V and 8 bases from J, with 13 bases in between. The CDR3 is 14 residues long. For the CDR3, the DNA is TGTGCCAGCAGCTTAGGCGGGATGGGGGATGAGCAGTTCTTC. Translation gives CASSLGGMGDEQFF. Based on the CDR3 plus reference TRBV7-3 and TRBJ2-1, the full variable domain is GAGVSQTPSNKVTEKGKYVELRCDPISGHTALYWYRQSLGQGPEFLIYFQGTGAADDSGLPNDRFFAVRPEGSVSTLKIQRTERGDSAVYLCASSLGGMGDEQFFGPGTRLTVL.

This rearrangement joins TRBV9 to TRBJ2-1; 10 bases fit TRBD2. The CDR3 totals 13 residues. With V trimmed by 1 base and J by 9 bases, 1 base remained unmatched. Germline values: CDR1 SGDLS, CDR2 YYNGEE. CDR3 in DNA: TGTGCCAGCAGCGTACTAGCGGGAGCTGAGCAGTTCTTC. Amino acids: CASSVLAGAEQFF. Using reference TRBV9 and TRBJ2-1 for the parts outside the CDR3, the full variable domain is DSGVTQTPKHLITATGQRVTLRCSPRSGDLSVYWYQQSLDQGLQFLIQYYNGEERAKGNILERFSAQQFPDLHSELNLSSLELGDSALYFCASSVLAGAEQFFGPGTRLTVL.

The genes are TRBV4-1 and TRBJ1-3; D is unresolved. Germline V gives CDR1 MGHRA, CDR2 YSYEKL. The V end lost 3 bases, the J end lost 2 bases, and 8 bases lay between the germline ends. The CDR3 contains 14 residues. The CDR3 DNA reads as TGCGCCAGCAGCCAGTATTCTACTGGAAACACCATATATTTT. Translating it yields CASSQYSTGNTIYF.

The CDR3 bases are TGTGCCAGCTCACCTTTCAGGGAGTATGAAAAACTGTTTTTT. It codes for CASSPFREYEKLFF. The chain employs TRBV18 and TRBJ1-4; D might be TRBD1 (5 bases). V was cut by 3 bases and J by 6 bases, with 11 bases left in between. The CDR3 is 14 amino acids. In germline, CDR1 is KGHSH, CDR2 LQKENI.

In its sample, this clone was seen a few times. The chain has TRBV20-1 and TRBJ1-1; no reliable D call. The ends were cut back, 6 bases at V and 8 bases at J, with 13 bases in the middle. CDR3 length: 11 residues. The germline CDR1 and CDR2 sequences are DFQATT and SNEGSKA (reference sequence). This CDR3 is CSALRPGEAFF. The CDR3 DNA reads TGCAGTGCCCTAAGGCCCGGGGAAGCTTTCTTT.

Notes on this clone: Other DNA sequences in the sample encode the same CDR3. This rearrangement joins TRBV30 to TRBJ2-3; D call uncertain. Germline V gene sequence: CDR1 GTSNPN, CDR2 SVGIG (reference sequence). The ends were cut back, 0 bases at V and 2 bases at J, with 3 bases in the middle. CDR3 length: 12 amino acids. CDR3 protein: CAWSVLTDTQYF. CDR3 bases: TGTGCCTGGAGTGTCCTCACAGATACGCAGTATTTT.

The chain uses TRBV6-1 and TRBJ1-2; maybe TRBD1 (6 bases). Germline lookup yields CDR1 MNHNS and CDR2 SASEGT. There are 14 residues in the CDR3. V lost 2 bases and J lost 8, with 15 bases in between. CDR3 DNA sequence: TGTGCCAGCAGTGAATCTAATGGGGGCTGGGGCTACACCTTC. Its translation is CASSESNGGWGYTF.

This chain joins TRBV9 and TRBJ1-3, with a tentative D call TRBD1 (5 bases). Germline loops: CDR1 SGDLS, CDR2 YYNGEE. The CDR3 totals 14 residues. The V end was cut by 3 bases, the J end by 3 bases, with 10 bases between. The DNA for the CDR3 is TGTGCCAGCAGCGGACCGACAGTTGGAAACACCATATATTTT. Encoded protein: CASSGPTVGNTIYF.

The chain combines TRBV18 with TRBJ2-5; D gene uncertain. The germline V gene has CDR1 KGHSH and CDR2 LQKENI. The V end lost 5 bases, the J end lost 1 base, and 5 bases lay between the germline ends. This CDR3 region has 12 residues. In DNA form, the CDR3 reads TGTGCCAGCTCATCACTCCAAGAGACCCAGTACTTC. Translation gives CASSSLQETQYF.

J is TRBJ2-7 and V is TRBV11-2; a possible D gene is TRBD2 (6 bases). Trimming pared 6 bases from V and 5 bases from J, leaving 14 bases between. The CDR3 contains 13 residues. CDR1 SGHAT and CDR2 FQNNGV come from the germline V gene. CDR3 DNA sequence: TGTGCCAGCAGAACCGGGAGTCTCGACGAGCAGTACTTC. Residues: CASRTGSLDEQYF.

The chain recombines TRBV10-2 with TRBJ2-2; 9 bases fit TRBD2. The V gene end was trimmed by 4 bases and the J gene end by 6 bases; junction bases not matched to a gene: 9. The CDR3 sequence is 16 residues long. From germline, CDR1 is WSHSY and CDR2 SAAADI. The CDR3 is CASSGLAGVRPGELFF. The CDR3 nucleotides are TGCGCCAGCAGTGGGTTAGCGGGAGTAAGACCCGGGGAGCTGTTTTTT.

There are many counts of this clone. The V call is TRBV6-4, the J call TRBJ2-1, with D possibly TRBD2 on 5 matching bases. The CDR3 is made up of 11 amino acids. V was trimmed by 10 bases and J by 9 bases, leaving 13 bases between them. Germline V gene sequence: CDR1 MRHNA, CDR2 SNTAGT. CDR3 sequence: CATWGDGEQFF. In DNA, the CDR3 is TGTGCCACCTGGGGAGATGGTGAGCAGTTCTTC.

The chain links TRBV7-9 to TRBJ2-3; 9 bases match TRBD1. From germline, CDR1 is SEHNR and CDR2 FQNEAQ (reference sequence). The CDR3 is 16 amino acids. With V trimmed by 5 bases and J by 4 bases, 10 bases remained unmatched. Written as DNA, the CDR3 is TGTGCCAGCAGCGCACCACCGGGACAGGGACCAGATACGCAGTATTTT. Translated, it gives CASSAPPGQGPDTQYF.

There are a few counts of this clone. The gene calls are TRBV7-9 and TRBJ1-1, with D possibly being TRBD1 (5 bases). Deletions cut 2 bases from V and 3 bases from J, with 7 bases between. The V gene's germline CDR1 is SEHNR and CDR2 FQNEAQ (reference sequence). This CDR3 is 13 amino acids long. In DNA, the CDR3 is TGTGCCAGCAGCTTACAGGGCTACACTGAAGCTTTCTTT. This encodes CASSLQGYTEAFF.

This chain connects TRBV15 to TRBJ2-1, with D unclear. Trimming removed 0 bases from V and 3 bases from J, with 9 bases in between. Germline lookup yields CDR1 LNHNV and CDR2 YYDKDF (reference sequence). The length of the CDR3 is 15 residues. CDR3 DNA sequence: TGTGCCACCAGCAGAGATAATCCCCTCTACAATGAGCAGTTCTTC. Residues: CATSRDNPLYNEQFF.

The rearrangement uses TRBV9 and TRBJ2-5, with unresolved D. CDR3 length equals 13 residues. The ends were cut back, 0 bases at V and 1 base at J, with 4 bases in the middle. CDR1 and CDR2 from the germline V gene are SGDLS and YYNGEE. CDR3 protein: CASSVDTQETQYF. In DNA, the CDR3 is TGTGCCAGCAGCGTAGACACCCAAGAGACCCAGTACTTC.

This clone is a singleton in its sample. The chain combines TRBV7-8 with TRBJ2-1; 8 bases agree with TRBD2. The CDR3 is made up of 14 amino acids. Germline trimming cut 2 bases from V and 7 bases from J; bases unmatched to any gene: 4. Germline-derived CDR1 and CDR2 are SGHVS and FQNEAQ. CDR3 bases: TGTGCCAGCAGCTTACAAGCGGGGGCGAATGAGCAGTTCTTC. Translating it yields CASSLQAGANEQFF.

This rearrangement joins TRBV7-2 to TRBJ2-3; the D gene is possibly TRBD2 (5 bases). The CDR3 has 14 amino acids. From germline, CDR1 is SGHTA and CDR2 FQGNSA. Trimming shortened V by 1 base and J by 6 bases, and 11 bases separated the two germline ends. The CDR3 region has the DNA TGTGCCAGCAGCTTAGGGGCCCAGCGGGATACGCAGTATTTT. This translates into CASSLGAQRDTQYF.

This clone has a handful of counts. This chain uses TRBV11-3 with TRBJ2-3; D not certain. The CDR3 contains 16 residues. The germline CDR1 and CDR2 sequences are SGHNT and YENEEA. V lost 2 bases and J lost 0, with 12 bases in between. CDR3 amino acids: CASSLRAGSSTDTQYF. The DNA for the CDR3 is TGTGCCAGCAGCTTACGGGCTGGCTCTAGCACAGATACGCAGTATTTT.

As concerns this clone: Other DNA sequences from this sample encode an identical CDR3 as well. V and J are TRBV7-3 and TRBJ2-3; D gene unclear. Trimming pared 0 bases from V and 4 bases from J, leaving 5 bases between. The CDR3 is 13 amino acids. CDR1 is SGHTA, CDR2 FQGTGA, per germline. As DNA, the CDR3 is TGTGCCAGCAGCTTAACGGAGTCAGATACGCAGTATTTT. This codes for CASSLTESDTQYF.

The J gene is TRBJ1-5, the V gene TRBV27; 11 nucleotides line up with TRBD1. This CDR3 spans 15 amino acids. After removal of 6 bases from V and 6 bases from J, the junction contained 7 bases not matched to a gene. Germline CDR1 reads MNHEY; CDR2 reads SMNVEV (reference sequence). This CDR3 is CASRDRGLGSQPQHF. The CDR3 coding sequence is TGTGCCAGCAGGGACAGGGGGCTTGGAAGTCAGCCCCAGCATTTT.

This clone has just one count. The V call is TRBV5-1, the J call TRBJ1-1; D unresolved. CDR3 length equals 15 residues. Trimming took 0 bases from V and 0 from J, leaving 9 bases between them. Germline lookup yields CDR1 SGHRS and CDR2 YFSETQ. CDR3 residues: CASSLATEMNTEAFF. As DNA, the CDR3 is TGCGCCAGCAGCTTGGCTACAGAGATGAACACTGAAGCTTTCTTT.

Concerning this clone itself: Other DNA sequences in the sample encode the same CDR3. The chain's CDR3 is CASSVGAGSTDTQYF. The CDR3 region has the DNA TGTGCCAGCAGCGTAGGGGCGGGTAGCACAGATACGCAGTATTTT. The rearrangement uses TRBV9 and TRBJ2-3; D may be TRBD2 (5 bases). V was shortened by 0 bases and J by 0 bases, with 8 bases between the two germline ends. The length of the CDR3 is 15 residues. CDR1 and CDR2 from the germline V gene are SGDLS and YYNGEE.

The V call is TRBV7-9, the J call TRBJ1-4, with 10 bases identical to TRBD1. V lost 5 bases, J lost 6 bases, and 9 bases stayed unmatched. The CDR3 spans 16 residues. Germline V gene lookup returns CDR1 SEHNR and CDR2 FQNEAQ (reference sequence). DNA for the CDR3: TGTGCCAGCAGCGATTTCTCCGGGACAGGGGATGAAAAACTGTTTTTT. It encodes CASSDFSGTGDEKLFF.

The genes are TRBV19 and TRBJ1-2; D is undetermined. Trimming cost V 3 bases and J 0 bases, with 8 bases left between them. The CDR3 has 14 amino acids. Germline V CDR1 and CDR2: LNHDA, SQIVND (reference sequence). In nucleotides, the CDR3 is TGTGCCAGTAGTATGGTCCGAGCTAACTATGGCTACACCTTC. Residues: CASSMVRANYGYTF. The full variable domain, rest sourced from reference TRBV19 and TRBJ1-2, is DGGITQSPKYLFRKEGQNVTLSCEQNLNHDAMYWYRQDPGQGLRLIYYSQIVNDFQKGDIAEGYSVSREKKESFPLTVTSAQKNPTAFYLCASSMVRANYGYTFGSGTRLTVV.